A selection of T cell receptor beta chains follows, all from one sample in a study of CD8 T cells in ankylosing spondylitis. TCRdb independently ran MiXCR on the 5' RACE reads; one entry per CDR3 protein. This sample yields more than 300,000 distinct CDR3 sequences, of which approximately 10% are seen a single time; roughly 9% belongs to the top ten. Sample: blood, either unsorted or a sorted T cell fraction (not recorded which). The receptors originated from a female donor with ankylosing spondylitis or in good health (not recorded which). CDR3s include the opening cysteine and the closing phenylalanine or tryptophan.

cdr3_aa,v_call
CASSTKRNEQFF,TRBV9
CASSPYADLLFF,TRBV28
CSVEEQQETQYF,TRBV29-1
CASTESGVLNSPLHF,TRBV12-3/TRBV12-4
CAFRGRGQEEKLFF,TRBV2
CSARQNLYNEQFF,TRBV20-1
CASSLEGWASTDTQYF,TRBV7-2
CASSDNRVNTEAFF,TRBV2
CASSSSGTGETQYF,TRBV5-1
CASSVPAGVYNEQFF,TRBV7-8